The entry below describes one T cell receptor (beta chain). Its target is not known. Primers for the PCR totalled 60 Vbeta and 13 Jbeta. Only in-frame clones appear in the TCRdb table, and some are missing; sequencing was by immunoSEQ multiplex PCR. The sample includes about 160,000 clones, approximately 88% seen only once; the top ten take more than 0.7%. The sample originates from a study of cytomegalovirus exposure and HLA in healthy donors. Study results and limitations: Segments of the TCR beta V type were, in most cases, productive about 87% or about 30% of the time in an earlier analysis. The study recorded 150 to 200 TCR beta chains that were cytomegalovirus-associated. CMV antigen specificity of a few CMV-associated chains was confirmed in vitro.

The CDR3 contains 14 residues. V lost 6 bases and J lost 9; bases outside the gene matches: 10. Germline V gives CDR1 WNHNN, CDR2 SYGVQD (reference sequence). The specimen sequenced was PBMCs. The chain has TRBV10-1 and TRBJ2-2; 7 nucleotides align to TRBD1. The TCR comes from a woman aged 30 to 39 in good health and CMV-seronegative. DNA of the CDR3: TGCGCCAGCAGCAGAACACAGGGGTTTCGGGAGCTGTTTTTT. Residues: CASSRTQGFRELFF.